This T cell receptor beta chain came from a study of regulatory T cells in long-lasting Graves disease (dated by TCRdb to the early 2020s). The study in broad terms: In the newly diagnosed Graves' disease group, patients had been taking antithyroid drugs for less than 3 months. The study took place in China and was registered as a clinical trial. Patients with persistent Graves' disease were compared with patients with newly diagnosed Graves' disease using TCR sequencing and RNA sequencing of peripheral blood. A total of around 35 samples underwent TCR sequencing: around 13 from persistent and some 20 from newly diagnosed Graves' disease patients.

The trim is 4 bases for V and 7 bases for J, with a gap of 14 bases between the germline ends. The CDR3 spans 13 residues, from the cysteine through the phenylalanine. This entry keeps only the CDR3 DNA: 39 bases, framed from base 1. CDR1 and CDR2 are drawn from the germline V gene: MNHEY, SVGEGT. Libraries were made using multiplex PCR. Sequencing used an Illumina HiSeq 4000. CDR3 regions were amplified by Arm-PCR with iRepertoire HTBI primers to construct TCR beta libraries. Gel purification was performed on PCR products prior to sequencing. Concerning the study's data processing: A total of fewer than 70 TRBV and some 15 TRBJ segments were identified across samples and were used for gene usage analysis of CDR3 amino acid clonotypes. Filtered high-quality paired reads were merged into contigs using COPE and FqMerger. BLAST was used to align contigs to the IMGT TRBV, TRBD and TRBJ reference genes, and CDR3 was defined following IMGT. Clonotypes above 0.1% frequency were classified as highly expanded clones. Shannon entropy served as the measure of repertoire diversity, while the Gini coefficient captured V-J evenness. A clonotype found in more than one individual was treated as public. In-frame beta chains were kept once TCRdb had trimmed the public reads at Q25 with fastp and called clones with MiXCR. Entries are consolidated by CDR3 protein sequence, retaining the most common genes and DNA. TCRdb, not the original authors, processed these V and J calls. This sample comprises 200,000 to 250,000 distinct CDR3 sequences, around 16% of them detected only once. Of the sample, 22% falls within the top ten clones.

Sample time point, as interpreted from the label and publication: newly diagnosed GD, antithyroid drugs for less than 3 months. RNA was extracted from PBMCs in TRIzol for both TCR sequencing and RNA sequencing. The diagnosis of Graves' disease was made according to American Thyroid Association guidelines. Patients were recruited from an endocrinology department in Xi'an, China. Each patient gave 8.5 to 9.5 milliliters of peripheral blood, collected in an EDTA anticoagulant tube. Ficoll Paque Plus density gradient separation was used to isolate PBMCs, and no further T cell sorting was performed. An Agilent 2100 Bioanalyzer and agarose gel were used to check RNA quality, and a NanoDrop 2000 was used to measure RNA concentration. Many counts were recorded for this clonotype. Its target antigen remains unknown. Base qualities are not at hand, and no much larger clone is one base apart. The paper's findings and limits, for the study overall: Preferential use of TRBV28, TRBJ1-2 and TRBJ2-5 was observed in persistent disease, whereas TRBV20-1 and TRBJ2-1 were favored in newly diagnosed disease. Compared with newly diagnosed patients, persistent Graves' disease patients had lower TCR Shannon entropy and fewer highly expanded clones, which suggests clonal expansion. Only the TCR beta chain was sequenced and analyzed. The authors acknowledged the small sample size as a limitation that may reduce accuracy. Persistent patients shared more public clonotypes among themselves (around 2,700) than newly diagnosed patients did (about 1,000). Because the primary lesion, thyroid tissue, could not be accessed, the study looked at peripheral blood alone.

The origin of this receptor is a female donor with Graves disease. Here the chain combines TRBV6-2 or TRBV6-3 and TRBJ2-7; the D gene assignment is ambiguous. The sequencing here drew on peripheral blood mononuclear cells (PBMCs), taken at new diagnosis, from a patient treated with antithyroid drugs. The CDR3 is CASSWKEELEQYF. The nucleotide sequence reads TGTGCCAGCAGTTGGAAGGAAGAGCTAGAGCAGTACTTC.